The 18 T cell receptor beta chains below all came from one sample that was sequenced in a study of technical replicates of blood from a handful of donors (dated by TCRdb to 2017 to 2019). Receptors were amplified or captured by the immunoSEQ multiplex PCR assay. Here the immuneACCESS table is served through TCRdb, limited to in-frame sequences with V and J called. Missing clones are a known gap in these copies; in checked studies unresolved V genes cover under half, and the rest lacks a known reason. The sample records about 70,000 clones, over 85% of which are singletons. The ten most abundant clones make up 0.39% of the sample. Sample: T cells isolated from PBMCs. These receptors originate from a human donor in good health.

The chain has TRBV5-1 and TRBJ2-2; TRBD2 is a possible D gene (5 bases). CDR1 is SGHRS, CDR2 YFSETQ, per germline. The CDR3 has 13 amino acids. The germline V and J ends were trimmed by 7 bases and 4 bases, with 11 bases remaining between them. For the CDR3, the DNA is TGCGCCAGCGTGGCGGGCTTCACCGGGGAGCTGTTTTTT. Its protein product is CASVAGFTGELFF.

The J gene is TRBJ1-4, the V gene TRBV30; tentatively, D is TRBD1 (6 bases). Looked up from germline, CDR1 is GTSNPN and CDR2 is SVGIG (reference sequence). CDR3 size: 14 residues. Trimming pared 2 bases from V and 6 bases from J, leaving 13 bases between. In nucleotides, the CDR3 is TGTGCCTGGAGTAGGGACACACAATATGAAAAACTGTTTTTT. It codes for CAWSRDTQYEKLFF.

The chain is built from TRBV5-1 and TRBJ1-1; no firm D call. Germline V gene data show CDR1 as SGHRS and CDR2 as YFSETQ. This CDR3 has 15 amino acids. Trimming left V 1 base short and J 1 base short, with 11 bases between. The CDR3 DNA reads TGCGCCAGCAGCTTGAAGTTCTCAGGGAACACTGAAGCTTTCTTT. Translation: CASSLKFSGNTEAFF.

This chain links TRBV5-6 with TRBJ1-2; TRBD1 matches 7 bases. CDR1 SGHDT and CDR2 YYEEEE come from the germline V gene. This CDR3 contains 15 residues. The V gene end was trimmed by 0 bases and the J gene end by 3 bases; junction bases not matched to a gene: 5. The CDR3, as DNA: TGTGCCAGCAGCTTGGCCGGGGACAGAGACTATGGCTACACCTTC. Encoded protein: CASSLAGDRDYGYTF.

The CDR3 nucleotides read TGCGCCAGCAGCCCGACACCAGCGGGAGTGGAGACCCAGTACTTC. Translated, it gives CASSPTPAGVETQYF. This chain joins TRBV4-1 and TRBJ2-5, with TRBD2 identical over 8 bases. The CDR3 is made up of 15 amino acids. The trim removed 4 bases at V and 5 bases at J, leaving 9 bases unmatched. CDR1 is MGHRA and CDR2 is YSYEKL in the germline V gene.

This chain uses TRBV27 with TRBJ2-3; 10 bases fit TRBD1. The V gene end was trimmed by 4 bases and the J gene end by 5 bases; junction bases not matched to a gene: 6. Germline V gene lookup returns CDR1 MNHEY and CDR2 SMNVEV (reference sequence). CDR3 length equals 15 residues. For the CDR3, the DNA is TGTGCCAGCAGTTACACGACAGGGGGCTTAGATACGCAGTATTTT. Its translation: CASSYTTGGLDTQYF.

The chain combines TRBV5-1 with TRBJ2-3, with D perhaps TRBD2 (5 bases). Germline assignment: CDR1 SGHRS and CDR2 YFSETQ. V was pared by 2 bases and J by 4 bases, with 14 bases between. The length of the CDR3 is 15 residues. CDR3 region: CASSLEGAPPDTQYF. The CDR3 region has the DNA TGCGCCAGCAGCTTAGAGGGAGCCCCCCCAGATACGCAGTATTTT.

V is TRBV10-3 and J is TRBJ1-3; D is possibly TRBD1 (6 bases). The CDR3 runs 19 residues. Per the germline V gene, CDR1 is ENHRY and CDR2 is SYGVKD. V was clipped by 0 bases and J by 3 bases, with 21 bases between them. The CDR3 coding sequence is TGTGCCATCAGTGAGTCCGGGTACAGGGAGACTTCGGGTGGAAACACCATATATTTT. This translates into CAISESGYRETSGGNTIYF.

The J gene is TRBJ1-3, the V gene TRBV7-6; D is unresolved. V shed 3 bases and J shed 0 bases, with 9 bases lying between them. This CDR3 comprises 15 residues. Germline values: CDR1 SGHVS, CDR2 FNYEAQ. The CDR3 spells CASSLGSSSGNTIYF. The CDR3 DNA follows: TGTGCCAGCAGCTTGGGCAGCAGCTCTGGAAACACCATATATTTT.

The rearrangement joins TRBV19 to TRBJ2-7; 7 nucleotides line up with TRBD1. Trimming removed 1 base from V and 5 bases from J; junction bases left unmatched: 5. The CDR3 covers 14 residues. Germline V gene lookup returns CDR1 LNHDA and CDR2 SQIVND (reference sequence). CDR3: CASSIGDSTDEQYF. CDR3 coding DNA: TGTGCCAGTAGTATAGGGGACAGCACTGACGAGCAGTACTTC. Full variable domain (outside the CDR3, taken from reference TRBV19 and TRBJ2-7): DGGITQSPKYLFRKEGQNVTLSCEQNLNHDAMYWYRQDPGQGLRLIYYSQIVNDFQKGDIAEGYSVSREKKESFPLTVTSAQKNPTAFYLCASSIGDSTDEQYFGPGTRLTVT.

This chain's CDR3 is CASSSPAGTQETQYF. Written as DNA, the CDR3 is TGTGCCAGCAGTTCCCCCGCAGGCACCCAAGAGACCCAGTACTTC. This rearrangement joins TRBV28 to TRBJ2-5; D is undetermined. The CDR3 runs to 15 residues. Trimming removed 4 bases from V and 1 base from J, with 13 bases in between. The germline V gene encodes CDR1 MDHEN and CDR2 SYDVKM.

The chain uses TRBV5-1 and TRBJ1-1; a possible D gene is TRBD1 (5 bases). The ends were cut back, 4 bases at V and 0 bases at J, with 19 bases in the middle. This CDR3 has 17 residues. The germline V gene encodes CDR1 SGHRS and CDR2 YFSETQ. The CDR3 DNA reads as TGCGCCAGCAGCCAAATAGATGGGGCCGGGCTGAACACTGAAGCTTTCTTT. Amino acid sequence: CASSQIDGAGLNTEAFF.

The V call is TRBV11-3, the J call TRBJ2-2; 8 nucleotides align to TRBD2. Germline V CDR1 and CDR2: SGHNT, YENEEA. The CDR3 length is 13 residues. The J segment lost 6 bases and the V segment lost 7 bases, leaving 4 bases of the junction unmatched. CDR3 sequence reads: CASNSGSAGELFF. In DNA form, the CDR3 reads TGTGCCAGCAACAGCGGGAGCGCCGGGGAGCTGTTTTTT. Variable domain in full (rest from reference TRBV11-3 and TRBJ2-2): EAGVVQSPRYKIIEKKQPVAFWCNPISGHNTLYWYLQNLGQGPELLIRYENEEAVDDSQLPKDRFSAERLKGVDSTLKIQPAELGDSAVYLCASNSGSAGELFFGEGSRLTVL.

The rearrangement links TRBV5-1 to TRBJ2-6, with TRBD2 matching 7 bases. Germline V CDR1 and CDR2: SGHRS, YFSETQ. The CDR3 consists of 17 residues. J lost 0 bases, V lost 0 bases, and 3 bases had no gene match. The CDR3 nucleotides are TGCGCCAGCAGCTTGGCCGGGGGGATCTCTGGGGCCAACGTCCTGACTTTC. This translates into CASSLAGGISGANVLTF.

CDR3 nucleotides: TGTGCCAGCAGCTTTACCCCCGGGACAGGGGGCTACGAGCAGTACTTC. This translates into CASSFTPGTGGYEQYF. The chain links TRBV7-8 to TRBJ2-7; 11 bases line up with TRBD1. Trimming cost V 3 bases and J 3 bases; bases outside gene matches: 7. The CDR3 is 16 residues long. The germline CDR1 and CDR2 sequences are SGHVS and FQNEAQ.

The chain has TRBV28 and TRBJ1-2, with D possibly being TRBD1 (6 bases). The germline gives CDR1 MDHEN, CDR2 SYDVKM. The CDR3 runs to 14 residues. V gave up 2 bases and J gave up 6 bases, with 13 bases separating them. In DNA, the CDR3 is TGTGCCAGCAGTTTACCCAGGGGATGGGATGGCTACACCTTC. It codes for CASSLPRGWDGYTF.

This clone was seen only once. This chain connects TRBV9 to TRBJ2-7; a weak D match, TRBD1 (6 bases). From germline, CDR1 is SGDLS and CDR2 YYNGEE. The CDR3 consists of 15 residues. Trimming stripped 0 bases from V and 5 bases from J, with 15 bases between. CDR3 nucleotide sequence: TGTGCCAGCAGCGTAGGGGGGCTAGCTAACCACGAGCAGTACTTC. Translating it yields CASSVGGLANHEQYF.

The chain carries TRBV19 and TRBJ2-7; D remains unclear. Trimming stripped 5 bases from V and 3 bases from J, with 17 bases between. Germline-derived CDR1 and CDR2 are LNHDA and SQIVND (reference sequence). The CDR3 is made up of 15 amino acids. CDR3 sequence: CASSCSRALYYEQYF. The CDR3 bases are TGTGCCAGTAGTTGTTCCCGAGCCTTATACTACGAGCAGTACTTC. Combining the CDR3 with reference TRBV19 and TRBJ2-7 gives the whole variable domain DGGITQSPKYLFRKEGQNVTLSCEQNLNHDAMYWYRQDPGQGLRLIYYSQIVNDFQKGDIAEGYSVSREKKESFPLTVTSAQKNPTAFYLCASSCSRALYYEQYFGPGTRLTVT.